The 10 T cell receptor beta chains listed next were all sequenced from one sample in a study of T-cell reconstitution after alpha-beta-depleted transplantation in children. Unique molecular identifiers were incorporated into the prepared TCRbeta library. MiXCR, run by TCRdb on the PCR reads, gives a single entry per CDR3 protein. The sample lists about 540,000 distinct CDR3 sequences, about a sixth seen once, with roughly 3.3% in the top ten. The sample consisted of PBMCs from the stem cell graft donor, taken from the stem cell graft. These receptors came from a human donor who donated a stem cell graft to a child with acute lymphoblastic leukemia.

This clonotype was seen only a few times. CDR3 residues: CASSLGGQPYEQYF. CDR3 DNA: TGTGCCAGCAGCTTAGGGGGACAGCCTTACGAGCAGTACTTC. The rearrangement links TRBV7-9 to TRBJ2-7; 7 positions match TRBD1. Germline CDR1 reads SEHNR; CDR2 reads FQNEAQ (reference sequence). Losses at the gene ends were 1 base for V and 4 bases for J; bases not matched to a gene: 4. The CDR3 runs to 14 residues.

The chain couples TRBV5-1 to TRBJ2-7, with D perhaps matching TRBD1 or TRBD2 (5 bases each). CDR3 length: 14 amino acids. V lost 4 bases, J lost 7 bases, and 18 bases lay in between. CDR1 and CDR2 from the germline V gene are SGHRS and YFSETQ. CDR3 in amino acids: CASSPNGPREEQYF. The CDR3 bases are TGCGCCAGCAGCCCGAATGGGCCCAGGGAGGAGCAGTACTTC.

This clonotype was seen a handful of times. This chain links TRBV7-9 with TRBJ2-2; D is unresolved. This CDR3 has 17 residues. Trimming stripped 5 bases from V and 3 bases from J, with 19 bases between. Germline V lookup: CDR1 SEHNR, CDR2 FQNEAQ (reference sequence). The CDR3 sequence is CASSPLPGFRDTGELFF. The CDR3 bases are TGTGCCAGCAGCCCCCTCCCGGGCTTTCGGGACACCGGGGAGCTGTTTTTT.

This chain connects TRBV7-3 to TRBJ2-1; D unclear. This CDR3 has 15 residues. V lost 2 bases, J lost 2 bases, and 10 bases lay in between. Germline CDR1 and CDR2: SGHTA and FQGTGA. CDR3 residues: CASSLGGDPYNEQFF. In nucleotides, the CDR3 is TGTGCCAGCAGCTTAGGCGGTGACCCCTACAATGAGCAGTTCTTC.

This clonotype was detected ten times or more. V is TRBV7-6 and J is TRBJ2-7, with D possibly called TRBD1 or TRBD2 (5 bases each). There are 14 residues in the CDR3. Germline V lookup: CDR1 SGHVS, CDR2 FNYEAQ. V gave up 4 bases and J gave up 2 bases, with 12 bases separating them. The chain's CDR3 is CASSSWGKAYEQYF. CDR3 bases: TGTGCCAGCAGCTCTTGGGGGAAGGCCTACGAGCAGTACTTC. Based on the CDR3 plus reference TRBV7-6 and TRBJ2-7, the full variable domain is GAGVSQSPRYKVTKRGQDVALRCDPISGHVSLYWYRQALGQGPEFLTYFNYEAQQDKSGLPNDRFSAERPEGSISTLTIQRTEQRDSAMYRCASSSWGKAYEQYFGPGTRLTVT.

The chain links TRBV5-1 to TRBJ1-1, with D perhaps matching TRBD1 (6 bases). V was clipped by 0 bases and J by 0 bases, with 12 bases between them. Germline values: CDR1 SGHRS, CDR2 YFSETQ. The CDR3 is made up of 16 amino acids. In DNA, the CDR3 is TGCGCCAGCAGCTTGGGGGGGGCTTCAGTGAACACTGAAGCTTTCTTT. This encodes CASSLGGASVNTEAFF.

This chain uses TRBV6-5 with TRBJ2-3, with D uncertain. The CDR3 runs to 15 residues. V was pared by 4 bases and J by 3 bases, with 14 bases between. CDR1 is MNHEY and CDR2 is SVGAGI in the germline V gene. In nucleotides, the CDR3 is TGTGCCAGCAGTTCACTATGGAAGGATACAGATACGCAGTATTTT. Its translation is CASSSLWKDTDTQYF.

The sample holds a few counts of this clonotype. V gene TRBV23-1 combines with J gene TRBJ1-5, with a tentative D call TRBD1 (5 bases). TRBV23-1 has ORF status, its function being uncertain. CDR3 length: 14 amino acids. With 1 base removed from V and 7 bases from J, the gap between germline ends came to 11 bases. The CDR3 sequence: CASSQFRGVQPQHF. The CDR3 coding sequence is TGCGCCAGCAGTCAATTTCGGGGGGTGCAGCCCCAGCATTTT.

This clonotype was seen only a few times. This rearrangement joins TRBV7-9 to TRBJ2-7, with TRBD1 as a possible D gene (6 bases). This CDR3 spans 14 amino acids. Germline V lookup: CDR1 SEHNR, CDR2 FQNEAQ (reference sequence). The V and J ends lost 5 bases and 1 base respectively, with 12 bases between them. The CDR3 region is CASSRQERSYEQYF. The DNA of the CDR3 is TGTGCCAGCAGCCGACAGGAGCGGTCCTACGAGCAGTACTTC. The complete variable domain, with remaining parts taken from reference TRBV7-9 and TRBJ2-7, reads DTGVSQNPRHKITKRGQNVTFRCDPISEHNRLYWYRQTLGQGPEFLTYFQNEAQLEKSRLLSDRFSAERPKGSFSTLEIQRTEQGDSAMYLCASSRQERSYEQYFGPGTRLTVT.

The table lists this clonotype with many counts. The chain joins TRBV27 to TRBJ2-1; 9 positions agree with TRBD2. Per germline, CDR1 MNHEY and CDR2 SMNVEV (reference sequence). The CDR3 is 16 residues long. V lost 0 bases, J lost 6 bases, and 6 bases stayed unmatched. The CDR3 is CASSLSAAGGPNEQFF. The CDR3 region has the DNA TGTGCCAGCAGTTTATCCGCTGCGGGAGGGCCCAATGAGCAGTTCTTC.